This is a list of T cell receptor beta chains from one sample in a study of T cell responses to AZD1222 COVID-19 vaccine. The protocol was immunoSEQ multiplex PCR, while the TCRdb copy is restricted to in-frame clones and leaves out a portion. The sample lists 150,000 to 200,000 clones, around 90% seen once, with approximately 1.9% in the top ten. Sequenced material: peripheral blood, taken 28 days after the second AZD1222 dose. The receptors were sampled from an adult who received the AZD1222 COVID-19 vaccine. Both conserved end residues are trimmed from each CDR3. The order of the fields is V gene, clone size, CDR3 protein. Rows may omit the clone size; those that give it use once, few, many or a size class.

TRBV11-1 | NA | ASSLRDKNTEAF
TRBV7-9 | NA | ASSLALYGATLEQY
TRBV5-3 | NA | ARSLGRPSYNSPLH
TRBV7-3 | once | ASSLPGGLGLSGELF
TRBV10-2 | NA | ASSESHREQY
TRBV7-9 | NA | ASSLGPSGDGETQY
TRBV7-9 | NA | ASSSINLLRGPGNQPQH
TRBV7-9 | NA | ASRTGNTEAF
TRBV19 | NA | ASSIAIGRFNEKLF
TRBV7-3 | once | ASSLLGRDGYT
TRBV10-3 | NA | AIPGSRTKRGEQF
TRBV6-5 | NA | ASSYDRGDANYGYT
TRBV5-4 | NA | ASSSGLAGGSEQF
TRBV7-2 | NA | ASSLAAYQETQY
TRBV25-1 | NA | ASSESYRGVNIQY
TRBV28 | NA | ASRSADRNTGELF
TRBV5-1 | many | ASSLAGRGREAF
TRBV6-5 | NA | ASSYSLAGGPPEQF
TRBV5-4 | once | ASSLGGEETQY
TRBV18 | NA | ASSPRDISTDTQY
TRBV18 | NA | ASSPPGLAGYNEQF
TRBV19 | NA | ASKRPGASNQPQH
TRBV7-9 | NA | ASSLSGGVETQY
TRBV7-8 | NA | ASSRGQGEKLF
TRBV3-1/TRBV3-2 | NA | ASSPPSGRNTEAF
TRBV10-3 | NA | AISESRGTGAYGYT
TRBV7-2 | NA | ASSLNPGAGQVDGYT
TRBV11-1 | NA | ASANRGYEQY
TRBV7-3 | NA | ASSPGQGFYGYT
TRBV28 | once | ASRIPGQGTDTQY